Given below is one T cell receptor beta chain in context. Its antigen is unknown. The record has no base qualities; no much larger clone is one base away. This record belongs to a study of cytotoxic CD8 clonotypes in ibrutinib-treated CLL (dated by TCRdb to about 2021). In the study overall: The cohort included roughly 15 treatment-naive and roughly 10 relapsed/refractory patients; approximately 17 were IGHV unmutated. Partial responses were observed in approximately 24 patients and complete responses in 2; after a median follow-up of about 69 months, remission was maintained in roughly 15 patients and progression was observed in roughly twelve. Samples at response were collected after a median of about 11 months of treatment, with a range of 6 to 36 months. On average, each sample yielded hundreds of thousands of productive templates and tens of thousands of productive rearrangements. Longitudinal samples were obtainable from about 30% of the 86 participants in the trial. Cryopreserved peripheral blood mononuclear cells were obtained prior to treatment, at the time of response, and at either disease progression or sustained remission. All remission and progressive disease samples were collected while patients were still receiving ibrutinib.

A MiSeq instrument was used for deep resolution sequencing, which targeted depths ranging from 1 in 1 million up to 1 in 200,000 T cells, with coverage averaging 10x for each clonotype. The immunoSEQ hsTCRB Kit was used to generate the TCR beta libraries. The authors processed their data as follows. ImmunoSEQ Data Assistant and ImmunoSEQ Analyzer were used for data analysis, and V, D and J genes were assigned according to IMGT definitions. Clonality, which ranges from 0 to 1, was calculated by subtracting the normalized Shannon entropy of productive rearrangement frequencies from one. Only overrepresented clonotypes making up at least 0.05% of each patient's repertoire were included in the public clonotype analysis. About a dozen age-matched healthy donor repertoires from immuneACCESS served as clonality controls. TCRdb obtained this table from immuneACCESS and retained in-frame rearrangements with V and J assigned. These tables miss some clones; where compared with another copy, unresolved V genes account for less than half of the shortfall, and the remainder is unexplained. V and J calls plus clone size are reproduced from that table; the DNA served to infer D and trimming. This sample holds about 140,000 clones; 75% to 85% were observed only once. The ten biggest clones cover about 7.6% of the sample.

For TCR beta library preparation, 1.5 to 2.5 micrograms of genomic DNA were extracted from the cryopreserved PBMCs. Longitudinal blood samples from CLL patients on ibrutinib monotherapy were analyzed using high-throughput TCR beta sequencing. Patients were enrolled in a phase 2 open-label single-center ibrutinib monotherapy trial. Paper-wide results and their limitations: Public clonotypes were rare and either shrank or stayed stable during treatment, and the rise in clonality at ibrutinib response reflected expansion of private clonotypes. Lymph node repertoires were not examined, and the timing of sampling was not matched between patients in sustained remission and those whose disease progressed. Baseline clonality was found to be higher than that of age-matched healthy donors and was strongly correlated with circulating CD8+ T-cell counts. Clonality rose at ibrutinib response, remained stable during sustained remission, and dropped back toward baseline at progression.

Deletion took 2 bases off V and 2 bases off J, with a span of 6 bases between the germline ends. The germline V gene encodes CDR1 MNHEY and CDR2 SMNVEV (reference sequence). Measured from the cysteine to the phenylalanine, the CDR3 is 13 residues long. The read is trimmed to its CDR3 DNA, 39 bases read in frame from base 1. The chain was built from TRBV27 and TRBJ1-2; the D gene identity is not certain. The sample consisted of PBMCs, taken after 36 months of ibrutinib treatment. The clonotype was recovered from a human donor with chronic lymphocytic leukemia. The CDR3 region has the sequence CASSLTANYGYTF. The DNA sequence is given as TGTGCCAGCAGTTTAACGGCCAACTATGGCTACACCTTC.